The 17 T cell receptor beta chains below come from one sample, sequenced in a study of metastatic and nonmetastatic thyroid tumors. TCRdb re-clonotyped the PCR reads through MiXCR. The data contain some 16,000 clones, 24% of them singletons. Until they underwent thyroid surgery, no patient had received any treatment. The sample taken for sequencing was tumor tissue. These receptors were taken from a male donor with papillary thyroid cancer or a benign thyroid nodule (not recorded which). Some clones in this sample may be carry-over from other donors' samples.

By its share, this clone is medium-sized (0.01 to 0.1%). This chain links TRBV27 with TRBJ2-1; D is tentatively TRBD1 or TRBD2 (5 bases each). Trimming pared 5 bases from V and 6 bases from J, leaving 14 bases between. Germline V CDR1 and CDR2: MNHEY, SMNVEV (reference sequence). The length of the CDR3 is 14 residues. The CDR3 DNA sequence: TGTGCCAGCAGTCTTGAACCTGGGGGCAATGAGCAGTTCTTC. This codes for CASSLEPGGNEQFF.

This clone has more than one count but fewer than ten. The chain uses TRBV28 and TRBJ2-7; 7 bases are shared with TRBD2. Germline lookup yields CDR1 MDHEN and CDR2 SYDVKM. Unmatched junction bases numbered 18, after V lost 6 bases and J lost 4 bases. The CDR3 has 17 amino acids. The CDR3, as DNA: TGTGCCAGCAGCCAAGACCTGGGGAGGGCGCGAGCATACGAGCAGTACTTC. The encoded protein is CASSQDLGRARAYEQYF.

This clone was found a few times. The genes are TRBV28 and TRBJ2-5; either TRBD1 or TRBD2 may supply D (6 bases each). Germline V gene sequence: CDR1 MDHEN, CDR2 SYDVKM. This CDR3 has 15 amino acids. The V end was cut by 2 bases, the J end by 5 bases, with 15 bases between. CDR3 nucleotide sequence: TGTGCCAGCAGTTTACCCTTGGGGGGCGTCGAGACCCAGTACTTC. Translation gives CASSLPLGGVETQYF.

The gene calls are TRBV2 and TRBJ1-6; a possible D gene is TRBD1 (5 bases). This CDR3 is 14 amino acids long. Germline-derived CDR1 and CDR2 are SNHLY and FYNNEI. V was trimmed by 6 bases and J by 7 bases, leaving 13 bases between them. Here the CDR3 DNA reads TGTGCCAGCAGCTTAGAGCCAGGGAATTCACCCCTCCACTTT. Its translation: CASSLEPGNSPLHF.

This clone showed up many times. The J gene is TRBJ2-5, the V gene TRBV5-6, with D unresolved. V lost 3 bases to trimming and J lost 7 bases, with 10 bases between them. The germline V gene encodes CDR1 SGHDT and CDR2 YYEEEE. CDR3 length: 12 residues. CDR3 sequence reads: CASSSTDWTQYF. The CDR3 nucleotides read TGTGCCAGCAGCTCCACTGACTGGACCCAGTACTTC.

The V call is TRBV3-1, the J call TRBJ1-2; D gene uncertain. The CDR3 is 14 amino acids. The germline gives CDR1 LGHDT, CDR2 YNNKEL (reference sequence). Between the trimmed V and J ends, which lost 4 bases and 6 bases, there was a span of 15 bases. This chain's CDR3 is CASSPRTILDGYTF. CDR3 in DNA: TGTGCCAGCAGCCCCCGGACGATATTGGATGGCTACACCTTC.

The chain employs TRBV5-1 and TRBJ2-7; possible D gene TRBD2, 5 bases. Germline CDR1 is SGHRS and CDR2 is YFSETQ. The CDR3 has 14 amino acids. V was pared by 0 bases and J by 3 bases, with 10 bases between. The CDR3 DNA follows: TGCGCCAGCAGCTTGGTAGGAGGTAACTACGAGCAGTACTTC. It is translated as CASSLVGGNYEQYF.

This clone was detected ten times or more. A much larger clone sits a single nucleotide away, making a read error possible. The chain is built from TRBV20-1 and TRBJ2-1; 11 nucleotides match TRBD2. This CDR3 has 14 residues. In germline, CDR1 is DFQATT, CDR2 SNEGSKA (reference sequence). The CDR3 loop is CGALLAGGNNEQFF. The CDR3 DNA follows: TGCGGTGCGCTTCTAGCGGGGGGCAACAATGAGCAGTTCTTC.

The CDR3 here is CAWTIGLAGAYEQYF. CDR3 nucleotide sequence: TGTGCCTGGACTATCGGACTAGCGGGAGCCTACGAGCAGTACTTC. The chain combines TRBV30 with TRBJ2-7; 13 positions agree with TRBD2. J gave up 2 bases and V 4 bases, and 5 bases lay outside the gene matches. This CDR3 is built from 15 residues. Germline V gene data show CDR1 as GTSNPN and CDR2 as SVGIG (reference sequence).

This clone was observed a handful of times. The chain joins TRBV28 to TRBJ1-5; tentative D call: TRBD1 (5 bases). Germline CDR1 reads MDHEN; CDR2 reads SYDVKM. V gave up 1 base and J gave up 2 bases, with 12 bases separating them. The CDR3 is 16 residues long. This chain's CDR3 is CASSLLSQAGNQPQHF. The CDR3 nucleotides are TGTGCCAGCAGTTTATTGTCACAGGCAGGCAATCAGCCCCAGCATTTT.

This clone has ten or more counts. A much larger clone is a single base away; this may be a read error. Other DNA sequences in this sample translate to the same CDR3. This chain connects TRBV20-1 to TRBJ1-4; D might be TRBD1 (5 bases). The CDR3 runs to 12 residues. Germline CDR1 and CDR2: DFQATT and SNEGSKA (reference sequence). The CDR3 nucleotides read TGCAGTGCTAGTGACGGCAGGGAAAGACTGTTTTTT. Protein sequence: CSASDGRERLFF.

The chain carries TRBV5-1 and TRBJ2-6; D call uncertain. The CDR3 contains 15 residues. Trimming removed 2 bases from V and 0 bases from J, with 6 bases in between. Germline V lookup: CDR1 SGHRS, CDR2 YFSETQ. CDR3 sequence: CASSFLLSGANVLTF. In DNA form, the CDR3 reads TGCGCCAGCAGCTTCCTCCTCTCTGGGGCCAACGTCCTGACTTTC.

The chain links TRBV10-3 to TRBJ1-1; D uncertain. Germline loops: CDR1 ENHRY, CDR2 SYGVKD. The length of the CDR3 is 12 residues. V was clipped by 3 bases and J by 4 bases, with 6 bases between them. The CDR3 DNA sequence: TGTGCCATCAGTGACGAGAGCACTGAAGCTTTCTTT. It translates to CAISDESTEAFF.

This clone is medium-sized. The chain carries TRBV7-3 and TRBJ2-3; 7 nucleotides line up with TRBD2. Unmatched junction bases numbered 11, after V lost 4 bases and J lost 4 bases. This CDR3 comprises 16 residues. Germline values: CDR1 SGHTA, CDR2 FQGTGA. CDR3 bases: TGTGCCAGCAGCTCCCGGCGGGTAGCGGGCTCAGATACGCAGTATTTT. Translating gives CASSSRRVAGSDTQYF.

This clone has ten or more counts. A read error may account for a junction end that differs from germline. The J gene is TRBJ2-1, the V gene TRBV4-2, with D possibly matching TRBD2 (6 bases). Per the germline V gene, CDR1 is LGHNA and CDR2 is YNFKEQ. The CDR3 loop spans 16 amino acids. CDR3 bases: TGTGCCAGCAGCCGGACGAAACAGCGGGCCTACGATGAGCAGTTCTTC. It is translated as CASSRTKQRAYDEQFF.

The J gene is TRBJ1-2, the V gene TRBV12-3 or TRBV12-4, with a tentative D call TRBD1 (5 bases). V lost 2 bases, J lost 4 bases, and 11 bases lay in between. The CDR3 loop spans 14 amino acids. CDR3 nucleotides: TGTGCCAGCAGTTTAAGGGGAGCAAGCTATGGCTACACCTTC. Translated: CASSLRGASYGYTF.

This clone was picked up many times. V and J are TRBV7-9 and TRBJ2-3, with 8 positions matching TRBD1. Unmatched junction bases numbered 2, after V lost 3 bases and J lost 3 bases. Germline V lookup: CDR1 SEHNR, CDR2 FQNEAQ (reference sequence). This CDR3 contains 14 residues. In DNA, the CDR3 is TGTGCCAGCAGCTTCGGACAGGGTACAGATACGCAGTATTTT. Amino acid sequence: CASSFGQGTDTQYF.